The next 24 T cell receptor beta chains were all read from a single sample in a study of blood T cell repertoires in COVID-19. Only in-frame clones appear in the TCRdb table, and some are missing; sequencing was by immunoSEQ multiplex PCR. This table holds some 150,000 clones, approximately 83% found once. The sequencing input was peripheral blood. The receptors were sampled from a human donor in a cohort sampled during active COVID-19.

The genes are TRBV19 and TRBJ1-5, with D possibly being TRBD1 (6 bases). The CDR3 extends over 13 amino acids. The germline gives CDR1 LNHDA, CDR2 SQIVND (reference sequence). Trimming stripped 9 bases from V and 5 bases from J, with 14 bases between. The CDR3 protein is CASSQGLDQPQHF. CDR3 bases: TGTGCCAGCTCACAGGGTTTGGATCAGCCCCAGCATTTT.

J is TRBJ2-3 and V is TRBV9; TRBD2 matches 8 bases. V shed 3 bases and J 0 bases; nucleotides not matched to a gene: 6. The CDR3 consists of 16 residues. Germline lookup yields CDR1 SGDLS and CDR2 YYNGEE. This CDR3 is CASSALAGSSTDTQYF. In nucleotides, the CDR3 is TGTGCCAGCAGCGCCTTAGCGGGGTCTAGCACAGATACGCAGTATTTT.

The CDR3 is CASSSRDRGLMNTEAFF. In DNA form, the CDR3 reads TGTGCCAGCAGCTCCCGGGACAGGGGACTCATGAACACTGAAGCTTTCTTT. This rearrangement joins TRBV5-4 to TRBJ1-1, with 10 bases aligning to TRBD1. Germline-derived CDR1 and CDR2 are SGHNT and YYREEE (reference sequence). Trimming at V came to 3 bases and at J to 0 bases, leaving 8 bases not matched to a gene. The CDR3 loop spans 17 amino acids.

There are a few counts of this clone. Other nucleotide sequences in the sample specify the same CDR3. This chain uses TRBV19 with TRBJ1-5; 9 nucleotides align to TRBD1. The CDR3 runs to 13 residues. J gave up 5 bases and V 8 bases, and 4 bases lay outside the gene matches. Germline V gives CDR1 LNHDA, CDR2 SQIVND (reference sequence). The CDR3 region is CASRDRGDQPQHF. The CDR3 DNA reads TGTGCCAGTCGCGACAGGGGGGATCAGCCCCAGCATTTT.

The count of this clone is one. The J gene is TRBJ2-7, the V gene TRBV5-1, with D possibly matching TRBD2 (6 bases). From germline, CDR1 is SGHRS and CDR2 YFSETQ. V was clipped by 4 bases and J by 2 bases, with 16 bases between them. This CDR3 contains 15 residues. CDR3 protein: CASSLSSGGAYEQYF. As DNA, the CDR3 is TGCGCCAGCAGCCTGAGTAGCGGAGGCGCCTACGAGCAGTACTTC.

This chain links TRBV10-3 with TRBJ1-4; possibly TRBD1 for D (5 bases). This CDR3 is 13 amino acids long. Trimming pared 0 bases from V and 7 bases from J, leaving 6 bases between. Per the germline V gene, CDR1 is ENHRY and CDR2 is SYGVKD. The CDR3 bases are TGTGCCATCAGTGAGTCGGGGGGTGAAAAACTGTTTTTT. This encodes CAISESGGEKLFF.

This chain uses TRBV19 with TRBJ1-5; D unclear. CDR1 and CDR2 (germline): LNHDA, SQIVND (reference sequence). CDR3 length equals 16 residues. V shed 6 bases and J shed 4 bases, with 19 bases lying between them. As DNA, the CDR3 is TGTGCCAGTAGGGCTATGGACGGAGGAGGGAATCAGCCCCAGCATTTT. It encodes CASRAMDGGGNQPQHF. Supplemented by reference TRBV19 and TRBJ1-5, the full variable domain reads DGGITQSPKYLFRKEGQNVTLSCEQNLNHDAMYWYRQDPGQGLRLIYYSQIVNDFQKGDIAEGYSVSREKKESFPLTVTSAQKNPTAFYLCASRAMDGGGNQPQHFGDGTRLSIL.

The table lists this clone with a few counts. Other DNA sequences in the sample encode the same CDR3. This chain links TRBV19 with TRBJ2-2, with D unresolved. There are 14 residues in the CDR3. Trimming cost V 2 bases and J 2 bases, with 6 bases left between them. The V gene's germline CDR1 is LNHDA and CDR2 SQIVND (reference sequence). In nucleotides, the CDR3 is TGTGCCAGTAGTATAAACAGAAACACCGGGGAGCTGTTTTTT. This gives the protein CASSINRNTGELFF. The full variable domain, in which reference TRBV19 and TRBJ2-2 provide the parts outside the CDR3, is DGGITQSPKYLFRKEGQNVTLSCEQNLNHDAMYWYRQDPGQGLRLIYYSQIVNDFQKGDIAEGYSVSREKKESFPLTVTSAQKNPTAFYLCASSINRNTGELFFGEGSRLTVL.

The CDR3: CASSLREIRGELFF. As DNA, the CDR3 is TGCGCCAGCAGCTTACGGGAGATACGCGGGGAGCTGTTTTTT. The chain combines TRBV5-1 with TRBJ2-2, with D possibly matching TRBD2 (6 bases). Per the germline V gene, CDR1 is SGHRS and CDR2 is YFSETQ. The CDR3 length is 14 residues. The ends were cut back, 2 bases at V and 7 bases at J, with 12 bases in the middle. Supplemented by reference TRBV5-1 and TRBJ2-2, the full variable domain reads KAGVTQTPRYLIKTRGQQVTLSCSPISGHRSVSWYQQTPGQGLQFLFEYFSETQRNKGNFPGRFSGRQFSNSRSEMNVSTLELGDSALYLCASSLREIRGELFFGEGSRLTVL.

The CDR3 loop is CASSLREGTQYF. In DNA, the CDR3 is TGTGCCAGCAGCCTCAGGGAAGGTACGCAGTATTTT. The rearrangement links TRBV5-8 to TRBJ2-3; D might be TRBD1 (5 bases). This CDR3 region has 12 residues. Between the trimmed V and J ends, which lost 4 bases and 8 bases, there was a span of 11 bases. Germline CDR1 is SGHTS and CDR2 is YDEGEE.

This clone was observed a handful of times. The chain recombines TRBV4-1 with TRBJ1-4, with a weak D call TRBD1 (6 bases). CDR1 and CDR2 from the germline V gene are MGHRA and YSYEKL. The CDR3 sequence is 14 residues long. V lost 1 base to trimming and J lost 13 bases, with 16 bases between them. The CDR3, as DNA: TGCGCCAGCAGCCAAGGAGTCGGGGTGGGGGCACTGTTTTTT. Residues: CASSQGVGVGALFF.

CDR3 residues: CASSQGPGWIGETQYF. The DNA of the CDR3 is TGTGCCAGCTCCCAGGGGCCAGGGTGGATCGGAGAGACCCAGTACTTC. The chain joins TRBV7-2 to TRBJ2-5, with D perhaps TRBD1 (6 bases). V was pared by 8 bases and J by 4 bases, with 23 bases between. The CDR3 loop spans 16 amino acids. Germline-derived CDR1 and CDR2 are SGHTA and FQGNSA.

As to this clone: Other DNA sequences of this sample code for an identical CDR3. The gene calls are TRBV5-4 and TRBJ1-3, with TRBD1 matching 7 bases. There are 15 residues in the CDR3. Germline CDR1 and CDR2: SGHNT and YYREEE (reference sequence). Trimming at V came to 2 bases and at J to 4 bases, leaving 6 bases not matched to a gene. Here the CDR3 DNA reads TGTGCCAGCAGCTTCGACAGGGCTTCGGGAAACACCATATATTTT. This gives the protein CASSFDRASGNTIYF.

This chain links TRBV5-1 with TRBJ2-2; D possibly corresponds to TRBD1 (6 bases). The V gene lost 9 bases and the J gene lost 0 bases, with 12 bases spanning the gap. Germline CDR1 reads SGHRS; CDR2 reads YFSETQ. The length of the CDR3 is 14 residues. The CDR3 loop is CATDTGSNTGELFF. The CDR3 region has the DNA TGCGCCACCGACACAGGGTCGAACACCGGGGAGCTGTTTTTT.

This clone was observed many times. The rearrangement uses TRBV27 and TRBJ2-1, with D uncertain. Trimming left V 4 bases short and J 2 bases short, with 6 bases between. The length of the CDR3 is 13 residues. CDR1 and CDR2 (germline): MNHEY, SMNVEV (reference sequence). The DNA for the CDR3 is TGTGCCAGCAGTTACGGAGCCTACAATGAGCAGTTCTTC. Its protein is CASSYGAYNEQFF.

The V gene is TRBV28, the J gene TRBJ2-7; 9 positions agree with TRBD1. J lost 3 bases, V lost 6 bases, and 6 bases had no gene match. Per the germline V gene, CDR1 is MDHEN and CDR2 is SYDVKM. The CDR3 is 14 residues long. The CDR3 loop is CASRPPTGGYEQYF. In DNA form, the CDR3 reads TGTGCCAGCAGGCCCCCGACAGGGGGCTACGAGCAGTACTTC.

The rearrangement joins TRBV24-1 to TRBJ2-3, with TRBD2 matching over 14 bases. The CDR3 covers 18 residues. The junction had 14 bases not matched to a gene; V was cut back by 4 bases and J by 9 bases. Germline V lookup: CDR1 KGHDR, CDR2 SFDVKD. CDR3 region: CATSDRPGLAGVSVTQYF. The CDR3, as DNA: TGTGCCACCAGTGACCGACCGGGACTAGCGGGAGTCTCTGTGACGCAGTATTTT.

The chain links TRBV28 to TRBJ1-1, with a tentative D call TRBD1 (6 bases). V lost 1 base to trimming and J lost 5 bases, with 17 bases between them. The CDR3 consists of 16 residues. The germline CDR1 and CDR2 sequences are MDHEN and SYDVKM. CDR3 loop: CASSLYPRGAGTEAFF. For the CDR3, the DNA is TGTGCCAGCAGTTTATACCCTCGGGGGGCGGGGACTGAAGCTTTCTTT.

This clone was counted once. The chain has TRBV25-1 and TRBJ2-1; 8 positions agree with TRBD2. Germline loops: CDR1 MGHDK, CDR2 SYGVNS. The CDR3 extends over 16 amino acids. V trimming: 4 bases; J trimming: 7 bases; junction bases outside the gene matches: 12. CDR3 in amino acids: CASSARAGVLGNEQFF. For the CDR3, the DNA is TGTGCCAGCAGTGCCCGAGCGGGAGTGTTAGGGAATGAGCAGTTCTTC.

This clone came up a few times. The chain links TRBV6-5 to TRBJ2-5; 7 bases match TRBD1. V trimming: 8 bases; J trimming: 5 bases; junction bases outside the gene matches: 11. Germline V CDR1 and CDR2: MNHEY, SVGAGI. The CDR3 length is 14 residues. The chain's CDR3 is CASLRTGVGETQYF. The CDR3 region has the DNA TGTGCCAGCCTTAGGACAGGAGTAGGGGAGACCCAGTACTTC.

CDR3 amino acids: CASSEGQGPVQNSPLHF. The CDR3 DNA sequence: TGTGCCAGCAGTGAGGGACAGGGGCCGGTTCAGAATTCACCCCTCCACTTT. V usage is TRBV27 and J usage is TRBJ1-6, with 10 positions matching TRBD1. The trim removed 5 bases at V and 7 bases at J, leaving 11 bases unmatched. The CDR3 contains 17 residues. Germline V gene sequence: CDR1 MNHEY, CDR2 SMNVEV (reference sequence).

This clone occurred once. J is TRBJ2-7 and V is TRBV5-1; 9 positions agree with TRBD2. V lost 4 bases, J lost 4 bases, and 12 bases stayed unmatched. The V gene's germline CDR1 is SGHRS and CDR2 YFSETQ. There are 16 residues in the CDR3. The CDR3 DNA reads as TGCGCCAGCAGCCTCGGACTAGCGAGGACGGGGTACGAGCAGTACTTC. Translated, it gives CASSLGLARTGYEQYF.

The chain joins TRBV2 to TRBJ2-5; 8 positions agree with TRBD2. J lost 0 bases, V lost 6 bases, and 18 bases had no gene match. This CDR3 spans 19 amino acids. Per germline, CDR1 SNHLY and CDR2 FYNNEI. Here the CDR3 DNA reads TGTGCCAGCAGGGCCTCCTTCCGGGAGGGCCTCCTGGACCAAGAGACCCAGTACTTC. Amino acid sequence: CASRASFREGLLDQETQYF.

J is TRBJ2-3 and V is TRBV5-1; 9 bases are a match to TRBD2. J gave up 0 bases and V 4 bases, and 6 bases lay outside the gene matches. The germline gives CDR1 SGHRS, CDR2 YFSETQ. The CDR3 consists of 16 residues. The CDR3 region has the DNA TGCGCCAGCAGCGCCAGCGGGAGGCTTAGCACAGATACGCAGTATTTT. Residues: CASSASGRLSTDTQYF.